Listed below are T cell receptor beta chains from one sample, sequenced in a study of blood T cell repertoires in COVID-19. Libraries were prepared by immunoSEQ multiplex PCR; TCRdb keeps only in-frame clonotypes and omits some of them. The table shows about 320,000 clones, with over 90% occurring only once. Sequencing was performed on PBMCs or T cells enriched from blood (not recorded which). These TCRs come from a woman aged 25 to 39 who had been exposed to COVID-19. CDR3s leave out the opening cysteine and the closing phenylalanine or tryptophan. The order of the fields is V gene, D gene, CDR3 protein. The D gene is left open where the match is weak.

V: TRBV6-5
D: .
CDR3: ASSYITGEKLF

V: TRBV7-2
D: TRBD1
CDR3: ASSLVSTGHQPQH

V: TRBV7-8
D: TRBD1
CDR3: ASSRDRGTGELF

V: TRBV25-1
D: TRBD1
CDR3: ASRETGRNTEAF

V: TRBV27
D: .
CDR3: ASSPINQPQH

V: TRBV25-1
D: TRBD2
CDR3: ASRARLAGGRLEQF

V: TRBV7-2
D: .
CDR3: ASSRHVAPGANVLT

V: TRBV6-5
D: .
CDR3: ASSSPTRVWGYT

V: TRBV18
D: .
CDR3: ASPREGASTDTQY

V: TRBV19
D: TRBD1
CDR3: ASSIDGTQTGYGYT

V: TRBV7-7
D: TRBD2
CDR3: ASIPAGLVTGELF

V: TRBV5-4
D: .
CDR3: ASSFFGGTKVGVGYT

V: TRBV29-1
D: TRBD1
CDR3: SVVDRGTEAF

V: TRBV10-3
D: TRBD1
CDR3: ATTGGQGHGYT

V: TRBV21-1
D: .
CDR3: ASSGTGKAGNTIY

V: TRBV6-5
D: .
CDR3: ASRADLYEQY

V: TRBV6-4
D: TRBD2
CDR3: ASSEILAPYNEQF

V: TRBV10-3
D: .
CDR3: AISVEQGPPPQH

V: TRBV18
D: .
CDR3: ASSPPVGQGNEKLF

V: TRBV6-5
D: .
CDR3: ASSYGYRVSYEQY

V: TRBV27
D: .
CDR3: ASSGSPGTDYGYT

V: TRBV5-1
D: .
CDR3: ASSLVPDSLYGYT

V: TRBV5-1
D: .
CDR3: ASRRQTNTEAF

V: TRBV7-8
D: TRBD1
CDR3: ASSLGGNRDRGYEQY

V: TRBV28
D: .
CDR3: ASSLSGVVGSGNTIY

V: TRBV19
D: TRBD1
CDR3: ASRNRGGRQPQH

V: TRBV4-1
D: TRBD1
CDR3: ASSRLQGSPEAF

V: TRBV19
D: TRBD1
CDR3: ASTLVYRGTTEAF

V: TRBV4-3
D: .
CDR3: ASSQASGQYGYT

V: TRBV19
D: TRBD1
CDR3: ASLDLRQGKYGYT

V: TRBV24-1
D: TRBD1
CDR3: ATSDRNAGQGVEEQY

V: TRBV7-8
D: TRBD1
CDR3: ASSLARGPRQPQH

V: TRBV5-5
D: .
CDR3: ASSFIDPGANVLT

V: TRBV7-6
D: .
CDR3: ASSLDGGENQPQH

V: TRBV4-2
D: .
CDR3: ASSQDRGFSYGYT

V: TRBV29-1
D: TRBD1
CDR3: SAPPGQGIATQY

V: TRBV10-2
D: TRBD1
CDR3: ASMGQASWGAYGYT

V: TRBV7-9
D: .
CDR3: ASSSTEGTGNQPQH

V: TRBV27
D: .
CDR3: ASSFLESPYEQY

V: TRBV19
D: TRBD2
CDR3: ASSILAGAGELF

V: TRBV19
D: .
CDR3: ARLQGSSYEQY

V: TRBV3-1/TRBV3-2
D: .
CDR3: ASSQTPNTEAF

V: TRBV4-3
D: .
CDR3: ASSQDRTTYGYT

V: TRBV7-8
D: TRBD1
CDR3: ASAYSGGRQPQH